Detailed here is one TCR beta chain. Its antigen target is currently unknown. Per-base qualities were not stored, and no clone one base away is much larger. The germline V gene specifies SGHRS as CDR1 and YFSETQ as CDR2. The CDR3 covers 12 residues, taking in both the cysteine and the phenylalanine. CDR3 DNA is the only sequence kept; it has 36 bases, read in frame from the first base. The germline ends are 7 bases apart after V is trimmed by 1 base and J by 5 bases. The library was generated by the immunoSEQ multiplex PCR assay. For the multiplex PCR, a mixture combining 60 forward primers for TCR Vbeta segments and 13 reverse primers for TCR Jbeta segments was used. A multiplex PCR assay on genomic DNA amplified the CDR3 region of rearranged TCR beta genes. The Illumina HiSeq System was used to sequence the amplified TCR beta libraries as 87-base-pair reads. As for the original processing: In a later analysis, about 80 million unique TCR beta chains were counted across the approximately 620 repertoires, and roughly 10 million of these chains were shared by at least two donors. A nearest-neighbor algorithm error-corrected the raw reads and collapsed the reads into unique sequences, merging closely related sequences to remove PCR and sequencing errors. CDR3 sequences were aligned to IMGT reference sequences to assign V, D and J gene segments. Each retained sequence needed at least a six-nucleotide match to both a V gene segment and a J gene segment. Rearrangements were classified as productive when the CDR3 lacked stop codons and remained in frame with V and J, and all other rearrangements were classified as non-productive. CDR3 was defined by IMGT convention, running from the second conserved V-encoded cysteine to the conserved J-encoded phenylalanine. The earlier analysis of approximately 590 of the donors excluded any sequence lacking an unambiguous match to a single V gene segment. In an earlier analysis of about 590 of the donors, a V segment was called functional when productive rearrangements were above 56.7%, and segregating when the standard deviation between donors exceeded 5%. A statistical classification framework was built for diagnosing cytomegalovirus status from the catalog of TCR beta chain sequences. In a later analysis, TCR nucleotide sequences were compared against IMGT/GENE-DB human TR gene sequences so that V and J genes could be assigned. A later analysis assigned CDR3 sequences and most-parsimonious VDJ recombination scenarios with the TCRdist pipeline. In a later analysis, each TCR beta chain was defined by its CDR3 amino acid sequence together with its V-gene family, and reads lacking a unique V-gene family were excluded. As a way to deal with suspected cross-contamination and a sequencing artifact, a later analysis dropped 450 to 600 nucleotide sequences that were highly shared and had low generation probability. In a later analysis, a clonal expansion index for each public chain was calculated from normalized within-repertoire ranks of inferred template counts. Generation probabilities in a later analysis came from a VDJ recombination model fitted to out-of-frame rearrangements, and those results were checked against IGoR. In a later analysis, hypergeometric tests were used to score TCR-TCR, TCR-HLA and TCR-CMV co-occurrence, with a repertoire-size bias correction applied to TCR pairs. False discovery rates were estimated in a later analysis by permuting HLA or CMV assignments 20 times. In a later analysis, co-occurring TCRs were grouped using DBSCAN, and TCRdist sequence similarity was added for clustering within HLA-allele-positive subsets. Repertoires with fewer than 30,000 or more than 120,000 public chains were left out of co-occurrence clustering, as were a few repertoires with anomalous nucleotide sharing. This is the immuneACCESS table as TCRdb keeps it, with only in-frame sequences that have V and J called. A part of the clones is gone; compared with another copy, unresolved V genes explain less than half, and the rest is unexplained. That table furnishes V, J and clone size, whereas the DNA furnished D and trimming. The sample yields fewer than 200,000 clones; 76% were counted once. 0.7% to 0.8% of the sample lies in the top ten.

In total, over 600 healthy bone marrow donors made up the cohort. Cohort members were all nominally healthy when sampled, although unrecorded immune exposures were likely present. The donor tested CMV seronegative, placing the donor among the approximately 400 seronegative members of the cohort. Every donor gave a peripheral blood sample, and the peripheral blood mononuclear cells from that sample were used for TCR beta sequencing. Genomic DNA was extracted from the blood cell samples with the Qiagen DNeasy Blood Extraction Kit. The data were taken from a study of cytomegalovirus exposure and HLA in healthy donors (dated by TCRdb to the late 2010s). General notes on the study: An earlier analysis of roughly 630 of the donors reported 250 to 300 Gb of sequence data and some 120 million unique TCR beta sequences from roughly 200 million T cells. About 280 gigabases of sequencing data and around 80 million unique TCR sequences made up an early release that covered 640 HLA-typed donors. Among the roughly 400 genotyped donors, around 81% belonged to the genetic ancestry cluster associated with self-reported Caucasian donors. The study aimed to test whether cataloging public T cell receptors could reveal signatures of past pathogen exposure. Using immunosequencing, the study profiled T cell repertoires from 500 to 800 subjects and related those repertoires to cytomegalovirus serostatus. Along with the roughly 700-subject first cohort, a separate validation cohort of more than 90 different subjects was used. To predict cytomegalovirus infection status, the study brought together high-throughput TCR immunosequencing, statistical association of individual TCRs with disease status, and machine learning. A later analysis re-examined previously published TCR beta repertoires from just over 650 donors and added high-resolution HLA genotyping to investigate patterns of TCR occurrence. Rather than drawing on any new phenotypic data, the later analysis identified candidate immune exposures from TCR beta sequences and the way those sequences occurred across donors. To decide whether each TCR beta V gene segment behaved as functional or pseudogenic, an earlier analysis of fewer than 750 of the donors relied on high-throughput TCR beta sequencing. Donor age, sex, ethnicity and CMV serostatus were collected together with the repertoire data. A later genetic analysis took genome-wide SNP genotypes for 398 of the 666 donors and used that subset as a discovery cohort. All discovery cohort repertoires had been generated using a single sequencing platform. HLA typing included class I and class II loci at four-digit resolution. Typing coverage differed by locus: A, B, C, DRB1 and DQB1 were typed in about 629-630 donors, DQA1 in roughly 510, DPA1 in some 610, and DPB1 in just under 490. Roughly five DR-DQ haplotypes were handled as single units for association and clustering because linkage in the cohort was strong. Among around 400 genotyped donors of the cohort, an average of around 240,000 unique TCR beta nucleotide sequences were sequenced per donor, roughly a sixth of them non-productive.

The paper's findings and limits, for the study overall: Specific HLA alleles were associated with around 18,000 TCR beta sequences at a false discovery rate of 0.05 in a later analysis. In vitro tests confirmed that a few of the cytomegalovirus-associated TCR beta chains recognize cytomegalovirus antigens. A later analysis found that HLA-associated TCR beta chains were more clonally expanded and had lower generation probabilities than equally common non-associated chains. A further reported finding was that TCR beta sequences accurately predicted the HLA-A and HLA-B alleles for most subjects in the first cohort. In this cohort, only TCR beta chains were sequenced, and detectable features were limited by the absence of alpha or paired-chain data. Some IMGT-functional V segments, including TRBV6-2 and TRBV6-3, could not be distinguished by the 87-base-pair reads and were therefore excluded. Linkage disequilibrium might explain the correlated functional status among segregating V segments, but an unknown experimental factor could not be ruled out. Most TCR sequences were seen in very few donors, while some public TCRs were found in many individuals. CMV serostatus was the only immune exposure information available for the cohort. In a later genetic analysis, a missense DCLRE1C variant was associated with V-gene and J-gene trimming of TCR beta chains, and the association was replicated in an independent cohort. According to a later analysis, most CMV-associated TCR beta chains appeared to be HLA-restricted, and the HLA associations seemed to be driven largely by CMV exposure. In a later genetic analysis, fewer N-insertions in productive TCRs were reported among donors in an Asian-associated ancestry cluster than the roughly 700-donor mean. In a later analysis, TCR association rates were found to vary across HLA loci, with the most associated TCRs seen for DRB1 alleles and the fewest for HLA-C alleles. According to a later analysis, parvovirus B19, influenza, CMV and Epstein-Barr virus appeared linked to several top co-occurrence clusters. Because HLA typing was unavailable for some donors at each locus, only the typed subset was used in association tests. Roughly 15 rarely observed V segments, including chromosome 9 orphons, were excluded from the earlier analysis of approximately 600 of the donors because counts were too low. When HLA alleles, especially DR and DQ, strongly co-occurred, TCR associations were difficult to assign to individual alleles. In an earlier analysis of more than 450 of the donors, most TCR beta V segments were observed in productive rearrangements about 87% or about 30% of the time, broadly matching IMGT annotations. According to the authors, the approach could potentially be generalized to other disease states and immunological phenotypes. Sequencing depth was assumed to be roughly uniform across donors in the presence/absence analyses, though that assumption may not hold. In the study, roughly 160 TCR beta chains were listed as associated with cytomegalovirus. The classifier was reported to diagnose cytomegalovirus status with high specificity and sensitivity in both the original cohort and the validation cohort. A cluster of highly shared sequence variants was judged likely to represent a technical artifact of the sequencing pipeline.

The sample comprised PBMCs. Recombination connected TRBV5-1 to TRBJ2-7, with no reliable assignment of the D segment. The sequence was obtained from a female donor in good health and CMV-seronegative. The nucleotide sequence reads TGCGCCAGCAGCTTGCTCCGGGACGAGCAGTACTTC. This encodes CASSLLRDEQYF.